A selection of T cell receptor beta chains follows, all from one sample in a study of cytomegalovirus exposure and HLA in healthy donors. Clones were read by immunoSEQ multiplex PCR, and TCRdb kept only the in-frame ones, dropping some. The table has 150,000 to 200,000 clones, under 70% seen once. The sample comprised PBMCs. These receptors all come from a man aged 25 to 45 in good health and CMV-seropositive. Both conserved end residues are part of each CDR3. D genes are given only for firm matches. Some rows mark clone size as missing; the rest say once, few, many or name a class of expanded clone.

V gene	clone size	J gene	D gene	CDR3 protein	CDR3 DNA
TRBV29-1	.	TRBJ1-3	.	CSVLTGSGNTIYF	TGCAGCGTTCTAACAGGGAGTGGAAACACCATATATTTT
TRBV27	.	TRBJ1-2	TRBD1	CASSYRGSLGDGYTF	TGTGCCAGCAGTTACAGGGGAAGTCTGGGGGATGGCTACACCTTC
TRBV19	.	TRBJ1-5	.	CASSTNGPQHF	TGTGCCAGTAGTACAAACGGGCCCCAGCATTTT
TRBV6-9	.	TRBJ2-1	TRBD1	CASSSPQGTRNEQFF	TGTGCCAGCAGTTCCCCACAGGGGACCCGCAATGAGCAGTTCTTC
TRBV28	few	TRBJ2-3	TRBD1	CASSRTPGTVPDTQYF	TGTGCCAGCAGTCGCACTCCCGGGACAGTACCAGATACGCAGTATTTT
TRBV6-5	once	TRBJ1-5	.	CASSLDSHDQPQHF	TGTGCCAGCAGCCTAGACAGTCATGATCAGCCCCAGCATTTT
TRBV6-1	.	TRBJ2-7	TRBD1	CASSERGDSSYEQYF	TGTGCCAGCAGTGAACGAGGGGACAGCTCCTACGAGCAGTACTTC
TRBV18	.	TRBJ1-4	.	CASSPGETGFGDEKLFF	TGTGCCAGCTCACCAGGCGAAACAGGGTTTGGTGATGAAAAACTGTTTTTT
TRBV9	.	TRBJ2-1	.	CASSVGGDSYNEQFF	TGTGCCAGCAGCGTAGGGGGAGACTCCTACAATGAGCAGTTCTTC
TRBV2	.	TRBJ2-1	.	CASSSLGTVYNEQFF	TGTGCCAGCAGCAGTCTAGGTACGGTCTACAATGAGCAGTTCTTC
TRBV28	.	TRBJ2-3	.	CASSRRTSQTGRDTQYF	TGTGCCAGCAGTCGACGGACATCTCAAACGGGGAGGGATACGCAGTATTTT
TRBV5-5	.	TRBJ2-7	.	CASSFDQRGYEQYF	TGTGCCAGCAGCTTTGACCAAAGAGGTTACGAGCAGTACTTC
TRBV4-1	.	TRBJ1-2	TRBD1	CASSQAGLTGSYGYTF	TGCGCCAGCAGCCAAGCGGGCCTGACAGGGAGCTATGGCTACACCTTC
TRBV13	.	TRBJ2-7	.	CASSPGIGYEQYF	TGTGCCAGCAGCCCGGGTATTGGTTACGAGCAGTACTTC
TRBV14	.	TRBJ2-4	.	CASSQFGWDFPYF	TGTGCCAGCAGCCAATTCGGTTGGGACTTCCCGTACTTC
TRBV7-6	.	TRBJ1-1	TRBD1	CASSLLARQGATEAFF	TGTGCCAGCAGCTTATTGGCCCGACAGGGGGCGACTGAAGCTTTCTTT
TRBV2	.	TRBJ1-2	TRBD1	CASSRDRANYGYTF	TGTGCCAGCAGTCGGGACAGGGCTAACTATGGCTACACCTTC
TRBV28	once	TRBJ1-1	TRBD1	CASGISYGWTGEGETEAFF	TGTGCCAGTGGAATAAGTTATGGATGGACAGGGGAGGGTGAGACTGAAGCTTTCTTT
TRBV27	.	TRBJ2-7	TRBD2	CASSFRLPGTRSSYEQYF	TGTGCCAGCAGTTTTCGTCTCCCCGGGACTAGGAGCTCCTACGAGCAGTACTTC
TRBV5-4	.	TRBJ2-5	TRBD1	CASSLGAGGWETQYF	TGTGCCAGCAGCTTGGGCGCAGGGGGCTGGGAGACCCAGTACTTC
TRBV28	many	TRBJ2-1	.	CASKSYEQFF	TGTGCCAGCAAGAGTTATGAGCAGTTCTTC
TRBV4-1	.	TRBJ2-7	.	CASSQEGAGSYEQYF	TGCGCCAGCAGCCAAGAAGGGGCGGGATCCTACGAGCAGTACTTC